Below are 12 T cell receptor beta chains sequenced from a single sample in a study of vaccination and CD4 T cells after COVID-19. Treatment indicated: roughly 11-day PBMC culture with coronavirus spike peptide pools or control peptides (ViraFEST assay). Their antigens are not known. The assay that was used to sequence DNA from cultured CD4+ T cells was the Oncomine TCR Beta short-read assay. TCRdb ran MiXCR on the PCR reads and lists one entry per CDR3 protein. Among approximately 13,000 distinct CDR3 sequences listed, 40% were seen once. The sequencing input was CD4+ T cells from blood, cultured in vitro. The receptors originated from a human donor who had recovered from COVID-19.

The V gene is TRBV30, the J gene TRBJ1-6; TRBD1 is a possible D gene (6 bases). Between the trimmed V and J ends, which lost 5 bases and 4 bases, there was a span of 12 bases. The CDR3 has 14 residues. Germline V gene sequence: CDR1 GTSNPN, CDR2 SVGIG (reference sequence). The CDR3 loop is CAWLDRTYNSPLHF. The DNA for the CDR3 is TGTGCCTGGTTAGACAGGACTTATAATTCACCCCTCCACTTT. The variable domain in full, completed from reference TRBV30 and TRBJ1-6, reads SQTIHQWPATLVQPVGSPLSLECTVEGTSNPNLYWYRQAAGRGLQLLFYSVGIGQISSEVPQNLSASRPQDRQFILSSKKLLLSDSGFYLCAWLDRTYNSPLHFGNGTRLTVT.

V is TRBV18 and J is TRBJ1-6; no definite D call. Germline CDR1 is KGHSH and CDR2 is LQKENI. The V end lost 6 bases, the J end lost 0 bases, and 15 bases lay between the germline ends. The CDR3 has 17 amino acids. The CDR3: CASSSSGWSSYNSPLHF. The CDR3 DNA follows: TGTGCCAGCTCGTCGAGCGGGTGGAGCTCCTATAATTCACCCCTCCACTTT.

The chain has TRBV19 and TRBJ1-5; 7 bases map to TRBD1. Trimming took 6 bases from V and 0 from J; bases not matched to a gene: 5. The CDR3 runs to 15 residues. The germline V gene encodes CDR1 LNHDA and CDR2 SQIVND (reference sequence). The CDR3 region is CASSRTGDSNQPQHF. The CDR3 nucleotides read TGTGCCAGTAGCCGAACAGGGGATAGCAATCAGCCCCAGCATTTT.

The gene calls are TRBV28 and TRBJ1-2; no definite D call. The CDR3 is made up of 15 amino acids. The ends were cut back, 5 bases at V and 4 bases at J, with 17 bases in the middle. Germline V gene data show CDR1 as MDHEN and CDR2 as SYDVKM. This CDR3 reads CASSPRPRISYGYTF. The CDR3 bases are TGTGCCAGCAGTCCCAGACCCCGGATAAGCTATGGCTACACCTTC.

The gene calls are TRBV7-9 and TRBJ2-3, with TRBD2 matching over 7 bases. The CDR3 consists of 13 residues. Germline assignment: CDR1 SEHNR and CDR2 FQNEAQ (reference sequence). Trimming at V came to 4 bases and at J to 5 bases, leaving 3 bases not matched to a gene. CDR3: CASSSRGVDTQYF. CDR3 bases: TGTGCCAGCAGCTCCCGGGGGGTAGATACGCAGTATTTT. The full variable domain, its missing parts supplied by reference TRBV7-9 and TRBJ2-3, is DTGVSQNPRHKITKRGQNVTFRCDPISEHNRLYWYRQTLGQGPEFLTYFQNEAQLEKSRLLSDRFSAERPKGSFSTLEIQRTEQGDSAMYLCASSSRGVDTQYFGPGTRLTVL.

The chain has TRBV7-2 and TRBJ2-1; D gene ambiguous. Trimming took 1 base from V and 5 from J, leaving 15 bases between them. This CDR3 comprises 16 residues. Germline CDR1 is SGHTA and CDR2 is FQGNSA. This chain's CDR3 is CASSLDAALGNNEQFF. The CDR3, as DNA: TGTGCCAGCAGCTTAGACGCGGCCCTGGGGAACAATGAGCAGTTCTTC.

The table lists this clonotype with a few counts. V gene TRBV7-9 combines with J gene TRBJ1-1; 8 bases are shared with TRBD1. CDR1 and CDR2 from the germline V gene are SEHNR and FQNEAQ (reference sequence). This CDR3 region has 17 residues. Trimming removed 4 bases from V and 4 bases from J; junction bases left unmatched: 14. DNA for the CDR3: TGTGCCAGCAGCTGGTACAGGGGGGGTCCTACATTCACTGAAGCTTTCTTT. This sequence encodes CASSWYRGGPTFTEAFF.

The gene calls are TRBV11-1 and TRBJ2-3; TRBD2 agrees at 9 bases. Germline CDR1 is SGHAT and CDR2 is FQDESV (reference sequence). V was pared by 5 bases and J by 7 bases, with 19 bases of the junction left unmatched. The CDR3 consists of 18 residues. The CDR3 reads CASSIAGLTSGLPYTQYF. DNA of the CDR3: TGTGCCAGCAGCATTGCCGGGTTGACTAGCGGACTACCTTATACGCAGTATTTT. Full variable domain (missing parts from reference TRBV11-1 and TRBJ2-3): EAEVAQSPRYKITEKSQAVAFWCDPISGHATLYWYRQILGQGPELLVQFQDESVVDDSQLPKDRFSAERLKGVDSTLKIQPAELGDSAMYLCASSIAGLTSGLPYTQYFGPGTRLTVL.

This clonotype was recorded a few times. The chain links TRBV6-1 to TRBJ2-1; 14 positions match TRBD2. The V gene end was trimmed by 6 bases and the J gene end by 8 bases; junction bases not matched to a gene: 3. The germline CDR1 and CDR2 sequences are MNHNS and SASEGT. CDR3 size: 14 residues. CDR3 DNA sequence: TGTGCCAGCAGGGGGACTAGCGGGAGACATGAGCAGTTCTTC. It is translated as CASRGTSGRHEQFF.

V gene TRBV27 combines with J gene TRBJ2-3; TRBD2 is a possible D gene (5 bases). Per germline, CDR1 MNHEY and CDR2 SMNVEV (reference sequence). CDR3 length equals 13 residues. Trimming left V 8 bases short and J 4 bases short, with 13 bases between. The CDR3 loop reads CASGREGPDTQYF. The CDR3 nucleotides read TGTGCCAGCGGGAGAGAGGGCCCAGATACGCAGTATTTT.

This chain links TRBV7-9 with TRBJ2-3; D is perhaps TRBD2 (6 bases). Per the germline V gene, CDR1 is SEHNR and CDR2 is FQNEAQ (reference sequence). Trimming left V 3 bases short and J 2 bases short, with 18 bases between. This CDR3 contains 17 residues. CDR3 sequence: CASSFPAPGLNTDTQYF. Here the CDR3 DNA reads TGTGCCAGCAGCTTCCCTGCCCCGGGACTGAACACAGATACGCAGTATTTT.

V is TRBV24-1 and J is TRBJ2-5, with a possible D match to TRBD1 (8 bases). V was shortened by 6 bases and J by 2 bases, with 18 bases between the two germline ends. Germline lookup yields CDR1 KGHDR and CDR2 SFDVKD. This CDR3 spans 16 amino acids. The CDR3 coding sequence is TGTGCCACCAGTTTGGGAGGGGACAGGCTTCAAGAGACCCAGTACTTC. It is translated as CATSLGGDRLQETQYF.